The present TCR beta chain was sequenced within a study of T cells after yellow fever vaccination. TCRdb re-analysed the 5' RACE reads in MiXCR, keeping a single row per CDR3 protein. This sample has approximately 250,000 distinct CDR3 sequences; 5.2% occur once, and the top ten carry around 3.3%. This CDR3 has 15 residues. V gave up 5 bases and J gave up 4 bases, with 17 bases separating them. CDR1 and CDR2 (germline): MNHEY, SVGAGI. The source was CD4+ T cells sorted from PBMCs, collected on the day of the yellow fever booster vaccination. This clonotype was sampled from a man aged 18 to 29 who received the YFV17D yellow fever vaccine. The chain employs TRBV6-5 and TRBJ1-2; possible D gene TRBD1, 5 bases. The CDR3 reads CASSPREWGGYGYTF. The CDR3 DNA sequence: TGTGCCAGCAGTCCCCGAGAGTGGGGGGGCTATGGCTACACCTTC.